Listed below are T cell receptor beta chains from one sample, sequenced in a study of PD-L1 blockade in urothelial cancer. The method was immunoSEQ multiplex PCR; TCRdb's version includes in-frame clones alone and lacks a portion of them. The profile shows 31,000 or so clones, roughly nine tenths of them singletons. Material: PBMCs, obtained around atezolizumab (anti-PD-L1) treatment. Receptors were obtained from a man aged 80 or over with urothelial cancer. CDR3s include the opening cysteine and the closing phenylalanine or tryptophan. The D gene is left open where the match is weak. Where a row states a size, it is once, few, many or the class of an expanded clone; other rows omit it.

V: TRBV19
size: NA
D: NA
J: TRBJ2-5
DNA: TGTGCCAGTAGTACAGGGAACCAAGAGACCCAGTACTTC
CDR3: CASSTGNQETQYF

V: TRBV30
size: NA
D: TRBD1
J: TRBJ1-2
DNA: TGTGCCTGGAGTTACTTAGGGACAGGGGCTTGGGTACTTGGCTACACCTTC
CDR3: CAWSYLGTGAWVLGYTF

V: TRBV20-1
size: NA
D: NA
J: TRBJ2-3
DNA: TGCAGTGCTAGCCGGGCAGATACGCAGTATTTT
CDR3: CSASRADTQYF

V: TRBV9
size: NA
D: TRBD2
J: TRBJ2-7
DNA: TGTGCCAGCAGCGTAGGAGGGACTACATCCTACGAGCAGTACTTC
CDR3: CASSVGGTTSYEQYF

V: TRBV5-1
size: NA
D: TRBD1
J: TRBJ2-1
DNA: TGCACCAGCAGACAGGGAGAAGCCAATGAGCAGTTCTTC
CDR3: CTSRQGEANEQFF

V: TRBV7-2
size: NA
D: TRBD2
J: TRBJ2-3
DNA: TGTGCCAGCAGCCTCGCTCTCCCAGGGACTAGCGGGAGTGCAGATACGCAGTATTTT
CDR3: CASSLALPGTSGSADTQYF

V: TRBV28
size: NA
D: NA
J: TRBJ2-1
DNA: TGTGCCAGCAGTTTGACGGCCCCTAGGAATGAGCAGTTCTTC
CDR3: CASSLTAPRNEQFF

V: TRBV18
size: NA
D: NA
J: TRBJ1-2
DNA: TGTGCCAGCTCACCACCCTTTACAGAGACCTATGGCTACACCTTC
CDR3: CASSPPFTETYGYTF

V: TRBV28
size: NA
D: NA
J: TRBJ2-3
DNA: TGTGCCAGCAGTTCGGCAGGGACAGATACGCAGTATTTT
CDR3: CASSSAGTDTQYF

V: TRBV7-2
size: NA
D: TRBD1
J: TRBJ2-2
DNA: TGTGCCAGCAGCTTCGGGACAGGGGGCACCGGGGAGCTGTTTTTT
CDR3: CASSFGTGGTGELFF

V: TRBV5-4
size: NA
D: NA
J: TRBJ2-5
DNA: TGTGCCAGCAGCTTTCTCTCTCAGAGATCGGGGGAGACCCAGTACTTC
CDR3: CASSFLSQRSGETQYF

V: TRBV25-1
size: NA
D: NA
J: TRBJ1-1
DNA: TGTGCCAGCAGTCAAATGGGGGGTGGGGCGCCTTTCTTT
CDR3: CASSQMGGGAPFF

V: TRBV19
size: NA
D: NA
J: TRBJ1-1
DNA: TGTGCCAGTACTCCCTCTGGGCCGTTGAACACTGAAGCTTTCTTT
CDR3: CASTPSGPLNTEAFF

V: TRBV11-2
size: NA
D: NA
J: TRBJ2-1
DNA: TGTGCCAGCAGCTTAGATCATGGGAGTTTGGGCAATGAGCAGTTCTTC
CDR3: CASSLDHGSLGNEQFF

V: TRBV5-4
size: NA
D: NA
J: TRBJ1-1
DNA: TGTGCCAGCAGCGGATTTTTGAGGGGCGGGGGGGCTTTCTTT
CDR3: CASSGFLRGGGAFF

V: TRBV2
size: once
D: TRBD1
J: TRBJ2-2
DNA: TGTGCCAGCAGACCACCGGGACAGGCGAACACCGGGGAGCTGTTTTTT
CDR3: CASRPPGQANTGELFF

V: TRBV28
size: NA
D: TRBD1
J: TRBJ2-7
DNA: TGTGCCAGCAGTTCGGGACAGGGCCCCTACGAGCAGTACTTC
CDR3: CASSSGQGPYEQYF

V: TRBV19
size: NA
D: TRBD1
J: TRBJ2-7
DNA: TGTGCCAGTAGTCTCCAGGGGGCAACCTACGAGCAGTACTTC
CDR3: CASSLQGATYEQYF

V: TRBV9
size: NA
D: NA
J: TRBJ2-3
DNA: TGTGCCAGCAGCGTAGGTGGAGCCCCAGATACGCAGTATTTT
CDR3: CASSVGGAPDTQYF

V: TRBV4-1
size: NA
D: TRBD1
J: TRBJ1-2
DNA: TGCGCCAGCAGCCAAGACCCTAAGGGACAGGGTGGCCCCTTTGGCTACACCTTC
CDR3: CASSQDPKGQGGPFGYTF

V: TRBV11-2
size: NA
D: NA
J: TRBJ1-3
DNA: TGTGCCAGCAGCTTAATCCGTAGTCAGCGAAACTCTGGAAACACCATATATTTT
CDR3: CASSLIRSQRNSGNTIYF

V: TRBV10-3
size: NA
D: NA
J: TRBJ1-2
DNA: TGTGCCATCAGTGGGGGGGCGGGGGTGCGCGGCTACACCTTC
CDR3: CAISGGAGVRGYTF

V: TRBV10-3
size: NA
D: TRBD1
J: TRBJ1-2
DNA: TGTGCCATCAGTGAGTCAGGACAGGGGGTGAACTATGGCTACACCTTC
CDR3: CAISESGQGVNYGYTF

V: TRBV6-5
size: NA
D: NA
J: TRBJ2-1
DNA: TGTGCCAGCAGAATAAGCTTCGGGGACAATGAGCAGTTCTTC
CDR3: CASRISFGDNEQFF

V: TRBV4-1
size: NA
D: NA
J: TRBJ1-5
DNA: TGCGCCAGCAGCCAAGATTCGGGGGGCAGTCAGCCCCAGCATTTT
CDR3: CASSQDSGGSQPQHF

V: TRBV29-1
size: NA
D: TRBD2
J: TRBJ2-6
DNA: TGCAGCGTTGAGGGGGGGTCCGGGGCCAACGTCCTGACTTTC
CDR3: CSVEGGSGANVLTF

V: TRBV27
size: few
D: TRBD2
J: TRBJ2-2
DNA: TGTGCCAGCACCACACTAGCGGACGCGAACACCGGGGAGCTGTTTTTT
CDR3: CASTTLADANTGELFF

V: TRBV2
size: NA
D: TRBD1
J: TRBJ1-5
DNA: TGTGCCAGTCGGACAGGGGTCCAGCCCCAGCATTTT
CDR3: CASRTGVQPQHF

V: TRBV7-2
size: NA
D: TRBD1
J: TRBJ1-2
DNA: TGTGCCAGCAGGCCAGTTCTCTCGGACAGGGGGGGCTACACCTTC
CDR3: CASRPVLSDRGGYTF

V: TRBV27
size: NA
D: NA
J: TRBJ1-2
DNA: TGTGCCAGCCGTACGGGGGGCTCAGGTGGCTACACCTTC
CDR3: CASRTGGSGGYTF

V: TRBV5-8
size: NA
D: NA
J: TRBJ2-1
DNA: TGTGCCAGCAGCTTGCGCGCGGACTGGGCGGCAAACAATGAGCAGTTCTTC
CDR3: CASSLRADWAANNEQFF

V: TRBV18
size: NA
D: TRBD1
J: TRBJ2-7
DNA: TGTGCCAGCTCACCACCACAGGGGGCCTACGAGCAGTACTTC
CDR3: CASSPPQGAYEQYF

V: TRBV6-1
size: NA
D: NA
J: TRBJ2-5
DNA: TGTGCCAGCAGTGATTGGACCAGGGGAGAGACCCAGTACTTC
CDR3: CASSDWTRGETQYF

V: TRBV5-1
size: NA
D: TRBD2
J: TRBJ2-5
DNA: TGCGCCAGCAGCAAGCGGGGGGGGGAAGAGACCCAGTACTTC
CDR3: CASSKRGGEETQYF

V: TRBV7-9
size: NA
D: TRBD1
J: TRBJ2-7
DNA: TGTGCCAGCAGCCGGACAGGGGCTATCTCCTACGAGCAGTACTTC
CDR3: CASSRTGAISYEQYF

V: TRBV4-1
size: NA
D: TRBD1
J: TRBJ1-5
DNA: TGCGCCAGCAGCCAAGGCTCCGTTCGACAGGGAAGGCAGCCCCAGCATTTT
CDR3: CASSQGSVRQGRQPQHF

V: TRBV28
size: NA
D: NA
J: TRBJ1-5
DNA: TGTGCCAGCAGTCCCGCGGGGGCAAGCAATCAGCCCCAGCATTTT
CDR3: CASSPAGASNQPQHF

V: TRBV5-1
size: NA
D: NA
J: TRBJ1-1
DNA: TGCGCCAGCAGCTTCTCGGGGGGGGACACTGAAGCTTTCTTT
CDR3: CASSFSGGDTEAFF

V: TRBV5-4
size: NA
D: NA
J: TRBJ2-7
DNA: TGTGCCAGCAGCTTGGTGACAGACTACGAGCAGTACTTC
CDR3: CASSLVTDYEQYF

V: TRBV18
size: once
D: TRBD1
J: TRBJ1-1
DNA: TGTGCCAGCTCACACGGACAGGGGGCGAACACTGAAGCTTTCTTT
CDR3: CASSHGQGANTEAFF

V: TRBV2
size: once
D: TRBD1
J: TRBJ2-5
DNA: TGTGCCAGCAGTGAGGGGACAGGGGGGACTCGAGAGACCCAGTACTTC
CDR3: CASSEGTGGTRETQYF

V: TRBV5-1
size: NA
D: NA
J: TRBJ1-4
DNA: TGCGCCAGCGGCGTGGGGGGGCTTGGCGAAAAACTGTTTTTT
CDR3: CASGVGGLGEKLFF